Below, 13 T cell receptor beta chains from the same sample are listed, as sequenced in a study of blood T cells in healthy people across ages. Through a sample-barcoded 5' primer and a J-beta primer mix, a second PCR was run for 7 to 11 cycles. Each CDR3 protein gets one entry after TCRdb re-called the 5' RACE reads with MiXCR. The table lists about 760,000 distinct CDR3 sequences, around 25% of them singletons. The same sample was also used in a study of T cells of mothers and their children.

Input material: blood. The receptor set was obtained from a boy aged 5-17 years in good health.

This clonotype was seen a handful of times. The chain joins TRBV5-1 to TRBJ2-1, with D tentatively TRBD1 or TRBD2 (5 bases each). The DNA end is a closer match to TRBJ2-7, so the J assignment may be wrong. The CDR3 extends over 14 amino acids. The germline V gene has CDR1 SGHRS and CDR2 YFSETQ. CDR3 region: CASSPGPGFYEQYF. CDR3 DNA sequence: TGCGCCAGCAGCCCGGGGCCGGGTTTCTACGAGCAGTACTTC.

This chain connects TRBV6-1 to TRBJ2-5; possible D gene TRBD2, 5 bases. This CDR3 has 16 residues. Germline values: CDR1 MNHNS, CDR2 SASEGT. The V end lost 3 bases, the J end lost 2 bases, and 16 bases lay between the germline ends. CDR3 sequence reads: CASSDAPGRGQETQYF. CDR3 nucleotides: TGTGCCAGCAGTGACGCTCCGGGCCGGGGTCAAGAGACCCAGTACTTC.

This clonotype was seen only a few times. One end of the junction varies from germline; a read error may be responsible. The chain carries TRBV12-3 or TRBV12-4 and TRBJ1-2, with D perhaps TRBD1 (6 bases). The CDR3 runs 14 residues. DNA for the CDR3: TGTGCCAGCAGTCTCCGACAGGATGGCTACGGCTACGCCTTC. Amino acids: CASSLRQDGYGYAF.

This clonotype was seen more than once but under ten times. The chain is built from TRBV6-1 and TRBJ2-5, with TRBD2 matching over 8 bases. The CDR3 spans 15 residues. Losses at the gene ends were 3 bases for V and 0 bases for J; bases not matched to a gene: 3. Germline V gene data show CDR1 as MNHNS and CDR2 as SASEGT. The CDR3 DNA sequence: TGTGCCAGCAGTGAGTTGCGGGGGGACCAAGAGACCCAGTACTTC. As protein: CASSELRGDQETQYF.

The chain carries TRBV6-2 or TRBV6-3 and TRBJ1-2; 10 bases are shared with TRBD1. This CDR3 is built from 15 residues. CDR1 and CDR2 from the germline V gene are MNHEY and SVGEGT. J lost 4 bases, V lost 5 bases, and 7 bases had no gene match. The CDR3 bases are TGTGCCAGCAGTCCCGGGACAGGGGCCGGCTATGGCTACACCTTC. This codes for CASSPGTGAGYGYTF.

The J gene is TRBJ2-6, the V gene TRBV20-1; perhaps TRBD2 as D (5 bases). With 0 bases removed from V and 2 bases from J, the gap between germline ends came to 14 bases. This CDR3 has 17 amino acids. Germline V gives CDR1 DFQATT, CDR2 SNEGSKA (reference sequence). CDR3: CSAREVTGGAGANVLTF. DNA of the CDR3: TGCAGTGCTAGAGAGGTGACCGGAGGTGCTGGGGCCAACGTCCTGACTTTC.

This clonotype occurred many times. V is TRBV4-1 and J is TRBJ2-7; TRBD1 is a possible D gene (6 bases). V was clipped by 3 bases and J by 0 bases, with 18 bases between them. The length of the CDR3 is 17 residues. The germline V gene encodes CDR1 MGHRA and CDR2 YSYEKL. DNA for the CDR3: TGCGCCAGCAGCCATATGAACGACAGGTTATACTCCTACGAGCAGTACTTC. Translating gives CASSHMNDRLYSYEQYF.

This clonotype was recorded a few times. This chain joins TRBV24-1 and TRBJ2-2; tentatively, D is TRBD2 (5 bases). Germline V CDR1 and CDR2: KGHDR, SFDVKD. The V gene lost 5 bases and the J gene lost 1 base, with 13 bases spanning the gap. This CDR3 contains 16 residues. This CDR3 is CATSARTGVNTGELFF. In DNA form, the CDR3 reads TGTGCCACCAGTGCCCGGACTGGGGTGAACACCGGGGAGCTGTTTTTT.

The chain joins TRBV9 to TRBJ1-2; D is possibly TRBD1 (5 bases). CDR3 length: 13 residues. Trimming stripped 3 bases from V and 8 bases from J, with 14 bases between. Germline values: CDR1 SGDLS, CDR2 YYNGEE. CDR3 DNA sequence: TGTGCCAGCAGCGCAGTGGGGGGTACGGGCTACACCTTC. It encodes CASSAVGGTGYTF.

V gene TRBV20-1 combines with J gene TRBJ2-7, with 10 bases that match TRBD2. The CDR3 is made up of 14 amino acids. Germline values: CDR1 DFQATT, CDR2 SNEGSKA (reference sequence). Trimming removed 6 bases from V and 7 bases from J; junction bases left unmatched: 12. This chain's CDR3 is CSATYASGSGEQYF. Here the CDR3 DNA reads TGCAGTGCCACCTACGCTAGCGGGAGTGGTGAGCAGTACTTC.

The J gene is TRBJ1-2, the V gene TRBV20-1; perhaps TRBD1 as D (6 bases). The CDR3 is made up of 12 amino acids. Per the germline V gene, CDR1 is DFQATT and CDR2 is SNEGSKA (reference sequence). Trimming took off 4 bases at V and 8 bases at J, with 14 bases between the two ends. CDR3: CSATGHSIGYTF. For the CDR3, the DNA is TGCAGTGCTACGGGACATAGTATAGGCTACACCTTC.

The gene calls are TRBV29-1 and TRBJ2-4; no definite D call. This CDR3 contains 13 residues. Germline V lookup: CDR1 SQVTM, CDR2 ANQGSEA. V dropped 3 bases and J dropped 8 bases, with 14 bases sitting between them. The CDR3 loop reads CSVEGPDADIQYF. CDR3 DNA: TGCAGCGTTGAGGGCCCAGACGCGGACATTCAGTACTTC.

The chain carries TRBV5-6 and TRBJ2-2; 7 bases line up with TRBD1. Germline-derived CDR1 and CDR2 are SGHDT and YYEEEE. The length of the CDR3 is 16 residues. V dropped 3 bases and J dropped 4; count of bases not matched to a gene: 9. This CDR3 reads CASSSPVTGITGELFF. The CDR3 nucleotides are TGTGCCAGCAGCTCCCCGGTGACAGGGATCACCGGGGAGCTGTTTTTT.